This passage covers 2 T cell receptor beta chains from one sample sequenced in a study of blood T cell repertoires in COVID-19. The assay was immunoSEQ multiplex PCR, and TCRdb's table has in-frame clones only and misses some. The table includes 100,000 to 150,000 clones, approximately 80% detected once. Sequenced material: peripheral blood. The receptors stem from a woman aged 50 to 65 with acute or convalescent COVID-19.

The V call is TRBV10-3, the J call TRBJ1-3; D is perhaps TRBD1 (5 bases). CDR3 length: 15 amino acids. V was pared by 2 bases and J by 0 bases, with 8 bases between. Germline assignment: CDR1 ENHRY and CDR2 SYGVKD. The CDR3 DNA reads TGTGCCATCAGTGAGGGGCAGGGCTCTGGAAACACCATATATTTT. Translating it yields CAISEGQGSGNTIYF.

This clone was counted only a few times. The rearrangement links TRBV29-1 to TRBJ2-5, with a possible D match to TRBD2 (5 bases). Trimming removed 6 bases at V and 1 base at J, with 6 bases between. Germline V gene data show CDR1 as SQVTM and CDR2 as ANQGSEA. CDR3 length equals 11 residues. CDR3 in amino acids: CSVRVQETQYF. For the CDR3, the DNA is TGCAGCGTGAGGGTCCAAGAGACCCAGTACTTC.